This passage covers 12 T cell receptor beta chains from one sample sequenced in a study of vaccination and CD4 T cells after COVID-19. Antigens of these TCRs are unknown. Treatment denoted: approximately 9-day PBMC culture with coronavirus spike peptide pools or control peptides (ViraFEST assay). Sequence data for DNA of cultured CD4+ T cells were generated by the Oncomine TCR Beta short-read assay. A single record per CDR3 protein comes from TCRdb applying MiXCR to the PCR reads. The table has some 15,000 distinct CDR3 sequences, 43% seen once. Specimen: cultured CD4+ T cells from blood. Source of these receptors: a human donor with COVID-19.

The chain carries TRBV29-1 and TRBJ1-5; TRBD1 might be the D (5 bases). The germline CDR1 and CDR2 sequences are SQVTM and ANQGSEA. This CDR3 has 12 amino acids. The germline V and J ends were trimmed by 6 bases and 7 bases, with 13 bases remaining between them. The CDR3 nucleotides are TGCAGCGTAGGGGAGGGTGTACAGCCCCAGCATTTT. Its protein product is CSVGEGVQPQHF.

This clonotype has only a few counts. The V call is TRBV7-9, the J call TRBJ1-5; D may be TRBD1 (6 bases). Trimming took off 4 bases at V and 4 bases at J, with 11 bases between the two ends. This CDR3 contains 14 residues. The germline gives CDR1 SEHNR, CDR2 FQNEAQ (reference sequence). The CDR3 DNA sequence: TGTGCCAGCAGCTCGGACAGCCAAAATCAGCCCCAGCATTTT. Residues: CASSSDSQNQPQHF.

The rearrangement joins TRBV5-1 to TRBJ2-5; TRBD1 or TRBD2 may be the D gene (5 bases each). This CDR3 is built from 14 residues. Germline loops: CDR1 SGHRS, CDR2 YFSETQ. The ends were cut back, 0 bases at V and 4 bases at J, with 10 bases in the middle. In DNA, the CDR3 is TGCGCCAGCAGCTTGGGTGGGGGACCAGAGACCCAGTACTTC. Amino acids: CASSLGGGPETQYF.

The genes are TRBV20-1 and TRBJ1-4; D remains unclear. CDR3 length: 15 amino acids. Germline values: CDR1 DFQATT, CDR2 SNEGSKA (reference sequence). V lost 0 bases and J lost 4, with 12 bases in between. The CDR3 nucleotides read TGCAGTGCTAGAGATCGGGGAGGGTATAATGAAAAACTGTTTTTT. This codes for CSARDRGGYNEKLFF.

The gene calls are TRBV30 and TRBJ1-2; D uncertain. V lost 1 base, J lost 0 bases, and 6 bases lay in between. The length of the CDR3 is 13 residues. Germline CDR1 is GTSNPN and CDR2 is SVGIG (reference sequence). CDR3 in amino acids: CAWSAPANYGYTF. The CDR3 bases are TGTGCCTGGAGTGCTCCAGCTAACTATGGCTACACCTTC.

In DNA form, the CDR3 reads TGTGCCAGCCGCCTTTCTGGGGCCAACGTCCTGACTTTC. Translated, it gives CASRLSGANVLTF. The chain employs TRBV11-2 and TRBJ2-6; D gene ambiguous. Deletions cut 8 bases from V and 1 base from J, with 6 bases between. Germline V gene sequence: CDR1 SGHAT, CDR2 FQNNGV. The CDR3 has 13 residues.

The V and J genes are TRBV5-1 and TRBJ1-1; D is possibly TRBD1 (5 bases). CDR3 length: 14 residues. The V and J ends lost 4 bases and 1 base respectively, with 11 bases between them. Germline V gene sequence: CDR1 SGHRS, CDR2 YFSETQ. CDR3 DNA: TGCGCCAGCAGCCTCCGGGACGGGAACACTGAAGCTTTCTTT. It encodes CASSLRDGNTEAFF. The variable domain in full, completed from reference TRBV5-1 and TRBJ1-1, reads KAGVTQTPRYLIKTRGQQVTLSCSPISGHRSVSWYQQTPGQGLQFLFEYFSETQRNKGNFPGRFSGRQFSNSRSEMNVSTLELGDSALYLCASSLRDGNTEAFFGQGTRLTVV.

The chain has TRBV2 and TRBJ1-6; 10 bases agree with TRBD1. This CDR3 spans 16 amino acids. Germline CDR1 reads SNHLY; CDR2 reads FYNNEI. V lost 6 bases to trimming and J lost 10 bases; unmatched junction nucleotides: 12. In DNA, the CDR3 is TGTGCCAGCAGCCTCGACAGGGGGCAGATCAGGTCACCCCTCCACTTT. Encoded protein: CASSLDRGQIRSPLHF.

This chain joins TRBV2 and TRBJ2-7; the match to TRBD2 covers 9 bases. This CDR3 is built from 14 residues. The V gene's germline CDR1 is SNHLY and CDR2 FYNNEI. Trimming at V came to 6 bases and at J to 5 bases, leaving 8 bases not matched to a gene. This CDR3 is CASRFILAGNEQYF. CDR3 in DNA: TGTGCCAGCAGGTTTATTCTAGCGGGGAACGAGCAGTACTTC.

This clonotype was seen a few times. The V call is TRBV20-1, the J call TRBJ1-2, with D hard to call. This CDR3 comprises 14 residues. Germline lookup yields CDR1 DFQATT and CDR2 SNEGSKA (reference sequence). Trimming removed 1 base from V and 0 bases from J, with 9 bases in between. The CDR3 loop reads CSARVNGANYGYTF. DNA for the CDR3: TGCAGTGCTAGAGTGAATGGGGCTAACTATGGCTACACCTTC.

This chain joins TRBV28 and TRBJ1-2, with 10 bases matching TRBD1. Germline V gene sequence: CDR1 MDHEN, CDR2 SYDVKM. This CDR3 is built from 14 residues. J lost 5 bases, V lost 6 bases, and 6 bases had no gene match. CDR3 DNA sequence: TGTGCCAGCAGGGACAGGGGGGGTATATATGGCTACACCTTC. Its translation: CASRDRGGIYGYTF.

The V gene is TRBV4-1, the J gene TRBJ2-7, with 12 positions matching TRBD1. CDR1 is MGHRA, CDR2 YSYEKL, per germline. CDR3 length: 14 amino acids. The J segment lost 5 bases and the V segment lost 8 bases, leaving 7 bases of the junction unmatched. In DNA form, the CDR3 reads TGCGCCAGCCGCCGGGACAGGGGGCGGGACGAGCAGTACTTC. Translating it yields CASRRDRGRDEQYF.